The sequence of this TCR beta chain was determined in a study of CD8+ T cells in alopecia areata. Study-level findings and limits: It was lesional scalp, especially alopecia totalis/universalis, that showed higher clonality than normal scalp. Sequence data from scalp samples additionally include resident alphabeta T cells of normal skin.

The authors extracted RNA and reverse transcribed it into cDNA as the sequencing template. TCRdb's table, derived via immunoSEQ multiplex PCR, lists solely in-frame clones and lacks some. The sample holds 130,000 or so clones, about 51% seen once. Notes on this clone: Antigen specificity is unknown.

The CDR3 has 14 residues. V dropped 2 bases and J dropped 6 bases, with 10 bases sitting between them. Germline CDR1 MNHEY, CDR2 SMNVEV (reference sequence). This receptor was taken from a human donor with alopecia areata. Sequenced: NKG2D-low CD8+ T cells sorted from blood. This rearrangement joins TRBV27 to TRBJ2-2; D remains unclear. The CDR3 spells CASSLNGGAGELFF. CDR3 sequence (DNA): TGTGCCAGCAGTTTAAACGGCGGAGCCGGGGAGCTGTTTTTT.